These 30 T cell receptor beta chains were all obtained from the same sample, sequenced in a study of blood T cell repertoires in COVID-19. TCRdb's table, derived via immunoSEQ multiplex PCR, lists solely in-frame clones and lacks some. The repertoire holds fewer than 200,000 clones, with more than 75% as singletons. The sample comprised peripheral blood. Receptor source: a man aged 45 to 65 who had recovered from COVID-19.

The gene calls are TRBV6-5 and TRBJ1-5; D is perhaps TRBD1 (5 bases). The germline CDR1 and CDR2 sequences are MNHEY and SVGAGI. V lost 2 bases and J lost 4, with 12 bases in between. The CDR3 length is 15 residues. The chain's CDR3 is CASSYLRGSNQPQHF. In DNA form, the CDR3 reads TGTGCCAGCAGTTACCTAAGGGGATCGAATCAGCCCCAGCATTTT.

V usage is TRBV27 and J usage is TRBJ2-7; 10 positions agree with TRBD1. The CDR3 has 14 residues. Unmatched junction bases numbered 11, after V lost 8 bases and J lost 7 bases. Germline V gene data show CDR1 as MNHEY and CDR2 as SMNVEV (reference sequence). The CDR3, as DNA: TGTGCCAGCTCCCCGGGACAGGGGCGGGGTGAGCAGTACTTC. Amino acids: CASSPGQGRGEQYF.

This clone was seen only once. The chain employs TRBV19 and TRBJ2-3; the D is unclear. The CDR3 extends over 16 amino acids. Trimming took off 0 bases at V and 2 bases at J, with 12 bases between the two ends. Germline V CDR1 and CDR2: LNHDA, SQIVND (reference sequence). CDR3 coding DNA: TGTGCCAGTAGTATAGATTCCCGGGTAAACACAGATACGCAGTATTTT. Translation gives CASSIDSRVNTDTQYF.

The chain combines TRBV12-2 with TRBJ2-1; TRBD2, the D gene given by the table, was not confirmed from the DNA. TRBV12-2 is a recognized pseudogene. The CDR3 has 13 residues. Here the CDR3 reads CRGVGKPYNEQFF. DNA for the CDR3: TGTCGGGGGGTAGGGAAACCCTACAATGAGCAGTTCTTC.

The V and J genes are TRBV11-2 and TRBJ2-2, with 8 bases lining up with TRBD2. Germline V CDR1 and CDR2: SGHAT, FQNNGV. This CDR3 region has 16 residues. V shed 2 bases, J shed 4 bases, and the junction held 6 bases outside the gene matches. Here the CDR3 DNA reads TGTGCCAGCAGCTTACCAGCGGGGGTACTCACCGGGGAGCTGTTTTTT. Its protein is CASSLPAGVLTGELFF.

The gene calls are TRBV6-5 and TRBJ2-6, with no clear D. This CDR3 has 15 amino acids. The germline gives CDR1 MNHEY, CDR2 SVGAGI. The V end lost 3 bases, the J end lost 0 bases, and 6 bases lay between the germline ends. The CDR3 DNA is TGTGCCAGCAGTTATGTCAGCTCTGGGGCCAACGTCCTGACTTTC. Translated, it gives CASSYVSSGANVLTF.

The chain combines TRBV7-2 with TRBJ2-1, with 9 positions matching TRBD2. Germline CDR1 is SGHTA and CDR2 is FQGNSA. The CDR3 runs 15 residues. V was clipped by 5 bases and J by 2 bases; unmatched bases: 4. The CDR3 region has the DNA TGTGCCAGCAGCGCGGGGGGGGCCACCTACAATGAGCAGTTCTTC. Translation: CASSAGGATYNEQFF.

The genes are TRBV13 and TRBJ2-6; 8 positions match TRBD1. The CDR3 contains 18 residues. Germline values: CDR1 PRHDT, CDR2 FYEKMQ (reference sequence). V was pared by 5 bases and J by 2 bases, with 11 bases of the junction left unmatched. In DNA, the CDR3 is TGTGCCAGCAGCCATGACAGGGGACCTCGCCCTGGGGCCAACGTCCTGACTTTC. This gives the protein CASSHDRGPRPGANVLTF.

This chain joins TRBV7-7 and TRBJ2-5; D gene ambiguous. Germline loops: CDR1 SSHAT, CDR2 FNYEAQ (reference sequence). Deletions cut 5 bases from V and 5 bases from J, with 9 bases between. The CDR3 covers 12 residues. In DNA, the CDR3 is TGTGCCAGCAGCCCGTACCGGGAGACCCAGTACTTC. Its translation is CASSPYRETQYF.

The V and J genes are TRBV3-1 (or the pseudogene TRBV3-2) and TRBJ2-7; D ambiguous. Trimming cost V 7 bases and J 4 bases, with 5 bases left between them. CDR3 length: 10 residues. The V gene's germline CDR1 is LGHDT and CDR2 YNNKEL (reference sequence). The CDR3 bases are TGTGCCAGCATCCTGTACGAGCAGTACTTC. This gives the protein CASILYEQYF.

CDR3 amino acids: CASSFQTGGGYTF. The CDR3 nucleotides read TGTGCCAGCAGTTTTCAGACAGGGGGTGGCTACACCTTC. This chain uses TRBV6-5 with TRBJ1-2; 9 bases align to TRBD1. V gave up 4 bases and J gave up 7 bases; unmatched junction bases: 4. The CDR3 consists of 13 residues. Germline loops: CDR1 MNHEY, CDR2 SVGAGI.

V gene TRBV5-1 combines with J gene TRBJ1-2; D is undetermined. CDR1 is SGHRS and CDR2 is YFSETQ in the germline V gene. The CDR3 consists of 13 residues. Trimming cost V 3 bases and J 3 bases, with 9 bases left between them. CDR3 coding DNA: TGCGCCAGCAGCTACTCCGGGGACTATGGCTACACCTTC. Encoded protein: CASSYSGDYGYTF.

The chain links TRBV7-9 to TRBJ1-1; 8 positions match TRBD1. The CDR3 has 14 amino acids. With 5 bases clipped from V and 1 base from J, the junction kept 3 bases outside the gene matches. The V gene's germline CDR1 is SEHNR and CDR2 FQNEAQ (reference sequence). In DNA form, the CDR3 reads TGTGCCAGCAGCGGGACAGGTCCGAACACTGAAGCTTTCTTT. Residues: CASSGTGPNTEAFF.

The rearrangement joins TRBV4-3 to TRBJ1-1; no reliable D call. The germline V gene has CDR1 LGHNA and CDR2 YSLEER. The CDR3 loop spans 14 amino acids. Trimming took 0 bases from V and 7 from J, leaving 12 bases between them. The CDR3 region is CASSQDVGEVEAFF. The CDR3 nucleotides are TGCGCCAGCAGCCAAGATGTCGGGGAAGTTGAAGCTTTCTTT.

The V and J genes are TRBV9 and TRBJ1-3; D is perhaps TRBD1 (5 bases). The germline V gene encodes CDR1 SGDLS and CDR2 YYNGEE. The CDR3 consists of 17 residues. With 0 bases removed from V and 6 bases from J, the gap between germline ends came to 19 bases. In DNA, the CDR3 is TGTGCCAGCAGCGTAGAGGGCTCAGGAGGGGCAGCAAACACCATATATTTT. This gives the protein CASSVEGSGGAANTIYF.

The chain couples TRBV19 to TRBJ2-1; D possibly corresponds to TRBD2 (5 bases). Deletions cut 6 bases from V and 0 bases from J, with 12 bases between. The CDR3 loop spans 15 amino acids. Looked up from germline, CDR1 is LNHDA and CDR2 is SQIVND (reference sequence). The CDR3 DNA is TGTGCCAGTAGAACGTGGAGGAGCTCCTACAATGAGCAGTTCTTC. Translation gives CASRTWRSSYNEQFF.

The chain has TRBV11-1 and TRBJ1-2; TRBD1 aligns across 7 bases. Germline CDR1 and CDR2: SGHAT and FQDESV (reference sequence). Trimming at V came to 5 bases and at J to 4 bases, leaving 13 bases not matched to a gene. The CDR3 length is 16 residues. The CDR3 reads CASSPSADRVGYGYTF. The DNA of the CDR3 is TGTGCCAGCAGCCCTAGCGCTGACAGGGTGGGCTATGGCTACACCTTC.

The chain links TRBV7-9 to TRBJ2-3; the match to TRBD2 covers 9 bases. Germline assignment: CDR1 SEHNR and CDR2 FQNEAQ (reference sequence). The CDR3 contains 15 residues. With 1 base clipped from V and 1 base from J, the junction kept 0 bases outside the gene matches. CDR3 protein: CASSLGTSGTDTQYF. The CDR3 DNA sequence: TGTGCCAGCAGCTTAGGGACTAGCGGCACAGATACGCAGTATTTT.

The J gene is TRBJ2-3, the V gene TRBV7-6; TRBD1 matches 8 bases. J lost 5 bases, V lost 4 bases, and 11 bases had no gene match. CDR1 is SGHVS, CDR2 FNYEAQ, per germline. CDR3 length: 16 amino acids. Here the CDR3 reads CASSSRTGKNVDTQYF. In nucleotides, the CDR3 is TGTGCCAGCAGCTCTCGGACAGGGAAGAACGTAGATACGCAGTATTTT.

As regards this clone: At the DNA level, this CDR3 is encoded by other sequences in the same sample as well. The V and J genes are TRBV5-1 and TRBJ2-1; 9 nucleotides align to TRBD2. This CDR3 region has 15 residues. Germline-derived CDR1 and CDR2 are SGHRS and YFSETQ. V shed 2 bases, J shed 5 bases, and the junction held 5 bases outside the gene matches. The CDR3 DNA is TGCGCCAGCAGCTTCCTCGCGGGAGGGAACAATGAGCAGTTCTTC. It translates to CASSFLAGGNNEQFF. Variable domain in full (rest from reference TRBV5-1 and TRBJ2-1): KAGVTQTPRYLIKTRGQQVTLSCSPISGHRSVSWYQQTPGQGLQFLFEYFSETQRNKGNFPGRFSGRQFSNSRSEMNVSTLELGDSALYLCASSFLAGGNNEQFFGPGTRLTVL.

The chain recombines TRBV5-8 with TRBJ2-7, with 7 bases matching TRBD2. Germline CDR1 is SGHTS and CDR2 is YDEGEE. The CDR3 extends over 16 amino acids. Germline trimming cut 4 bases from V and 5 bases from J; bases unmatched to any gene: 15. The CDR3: CASSPTVRGREDEQYF. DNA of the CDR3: TGTGCCAGCAGCCCCACCGTACGCGGACGGGAGGACGAGCAGTACTTC. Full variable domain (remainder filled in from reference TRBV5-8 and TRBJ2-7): EAGVTQSPTHLIKTRGQQATLRCSPISGHTSVYWYQQALGLGLQFLLWYDEGEERNRGNFPPRFSGRQFPNYSSELNVNALELEDSALYLCASSPTVRGREDEQYFGPGTRLTVT.

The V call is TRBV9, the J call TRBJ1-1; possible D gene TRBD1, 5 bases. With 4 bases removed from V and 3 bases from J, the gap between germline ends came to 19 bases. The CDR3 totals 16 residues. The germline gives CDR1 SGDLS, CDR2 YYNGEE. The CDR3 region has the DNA TGTGCCAGCAGCCCGTCTTCGGGGGGGGTAGACACTGAAGCTTTCTTT. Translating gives CASSPSSGGVDTEAFF. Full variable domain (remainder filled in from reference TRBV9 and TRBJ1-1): DSGVTQTPKHLITATGQRVTLRCSPRSGDLSVYWYQQSLDQGLQFLIQYYNGEERAKGNILERFSAQQFPDLHSELNLSSLELGDSALYFCASSPSSGGVDTEAFFGQGTRLTVV.

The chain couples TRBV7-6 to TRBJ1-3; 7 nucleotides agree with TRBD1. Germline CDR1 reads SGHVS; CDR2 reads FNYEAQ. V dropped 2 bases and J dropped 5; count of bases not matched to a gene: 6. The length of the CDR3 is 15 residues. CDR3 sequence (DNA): TGTGCCAGCAGCTTAAACGAGGGGGCCAGAAACACCATATATTTT. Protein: CASSLNEGARNTIYF.

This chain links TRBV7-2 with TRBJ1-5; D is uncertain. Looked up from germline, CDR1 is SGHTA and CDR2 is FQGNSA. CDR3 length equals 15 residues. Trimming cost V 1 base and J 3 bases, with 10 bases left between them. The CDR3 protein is CASSLDLAVNQPQHF. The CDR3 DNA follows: TGTGCCAGCAGCTTAGACCTCGCAGTCAATCAGCCCCAGCATTTT.

The CDR3 DNA follows: TGTGCCTGGGGACAGGGAGGCACTGAAGCTTTCTTT. Protein sequence: CAWGQGGTEAFF. The chain joins TRBV30 to TRBJ1-1; 8 bases fit TRBD1. CDR1 and CDR2 (germline): GTSNPN, SVGIG (reference sequence). The V segment lost 5 bases and the J segment 4 bases; nucleotides outside the gene matches: 3. The CDR3 is 12 amino acids.

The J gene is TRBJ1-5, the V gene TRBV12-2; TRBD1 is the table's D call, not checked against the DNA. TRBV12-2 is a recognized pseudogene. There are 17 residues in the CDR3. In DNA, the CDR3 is TGTGCAAGTCGCCGGATGGACAGCGGTAGAACTAGTCAGCCCCAGCATTTT. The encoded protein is CASRRMDSGRTSQPQHF.

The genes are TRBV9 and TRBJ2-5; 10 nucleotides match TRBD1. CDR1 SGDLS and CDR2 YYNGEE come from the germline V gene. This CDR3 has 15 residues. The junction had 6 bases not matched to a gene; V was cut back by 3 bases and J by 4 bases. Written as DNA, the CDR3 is TGTGCCAGCAGCGCGTGGACAGGGGGAGGAGAGACCCAGTACTTC. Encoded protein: CASSAWTGGGETQYF.

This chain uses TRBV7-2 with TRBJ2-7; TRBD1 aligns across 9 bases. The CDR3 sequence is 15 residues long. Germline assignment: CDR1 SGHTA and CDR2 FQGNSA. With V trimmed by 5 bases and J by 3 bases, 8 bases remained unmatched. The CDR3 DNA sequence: TGTGCCAGCAGCCCATCCGGGACAGGGATCTACGAGCAGTACTTC. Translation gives CASSPSGTGIYEQYF.

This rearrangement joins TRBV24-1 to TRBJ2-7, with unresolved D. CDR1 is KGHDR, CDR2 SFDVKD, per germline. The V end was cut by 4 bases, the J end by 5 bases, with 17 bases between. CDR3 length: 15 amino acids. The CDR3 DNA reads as TGTGCCACCAGTGACCCCCGGTCTCGTCGGGACGAGCAGTACTTC. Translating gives CATSDPRSRRDEQYF.

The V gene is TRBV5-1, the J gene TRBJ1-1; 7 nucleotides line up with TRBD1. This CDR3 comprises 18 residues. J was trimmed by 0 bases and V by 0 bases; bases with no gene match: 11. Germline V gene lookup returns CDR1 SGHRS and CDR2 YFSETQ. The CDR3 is CASSLDPDREVLNTEAFF. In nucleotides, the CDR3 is TGCGCCAGCAGCTTGGATCCTGACAGGGAGGTATTGAACACTGAAGCTTTCTTT.